One and the same sample provided the 28 T cell receptor beta chains below, sequenced in a study of a mutant IDH1 vaccine in newly diagnosed glioma. As for time point: baseline, week 1 (first vaccination visit). Sample treatment: pre-vaccination baseline after standard-of-care therapy. The protocol was immunoSEQ multiplex PCR, while the TCRdb copy is restricted to in-frame clones and leaves out a portion. The table includes tens of thousands of clones, more than 85% detected once. The sequenced sample was PBMCs, obtained from a glioma patient treated with radiotherapy, temozolomide or both. The receptors here all came from a man aged 50 or older with glioma.

The CDR3 region is CAWGPGYEQYF. In nucleotides, the CDR3 is TGTGCCTGGGGACCCGGCTACGAGCAGTACTTC. The chain carries TRBV30 and TRBJ2-5; D ambiguous. The J call is in doubt because the DNA end fits TRBJ2-7 better. CDR1 is GTSNPN, CDR2 SVGIG, per germline (reference sequence). The CDR3 totals 11 residues.

This clone was counted a few times. The rearrangement uses TRBV9 and TRBJ2-2; 9 positions agree with TRBD2. The CDR3 has 15 residues. J gave up 5 bases and V 4 bases, and 6 bases lay outside the gene matches. Germline V gene sequence: CDR1 SGDLS, CDR2 YYNGEE. The CDR3 spells CASSFYSGSTGELFF. CDR3 in DNA: TGTGCCAGCAGCTTCTATAGCGGGAGTACCGGGGAGCTGTTTTTT. Variable domain in full (rest from reference TRBV9 and TRBJ2-2): DSGVTQTPKHLITATGQRVTLRCSPRSGDLSVYWYQQSLDQGLQFLIQYYNGEERAKGNILERFSAQQFPDLHSELNLSSLELGDSALYFCASSFYSGSTGELFFGEGSRLTVL.

V is TRBV19 and J is TRBJ1-5, with TRBD1 as a possible D gene (5 bases). V shed 9 bases and J shed 0 bases, with 21 bases lying between them. Germline lookup yields CDR1 LNHDA and CDR2 SQIVND (reference sequence). The CDR3 totals 17 residues. The CDR3 DNA is TGTGCCAGCCACCGGGGGACCCAAGGCCATAGCAATCAGCCCCAGCATTTT. It is translated as CASHRGTQGHSNQPQHF.

Here the CDR3 DNA reads TGTGCCAGCAGCTCGGGACCGAATGAGCAGTTCTTC. Translation gives CASSSGPNEQFF. The chain recombines TRBV7-2 with TRBJ2-1; D tentatively fits TRBD1 or TRBD2 (5 bases each). Germline loops: CDR1 SGHTA, CDR2 FQGNSA. V lost 4 bases, J lost 7 bases, and 8 bases lay in between. CDR3 length: 12 amino acids.

The genes are TRBV7-9 and TRBJ1-2; weak D call: TRBD1 (5 bases). Germline CDR1 reads SEHNR; CDR2 reads FQNEAQ (reference sequence). This CDR3 region has 15 residues. Trimming removed 5 bases from V and 2 bases from J, with 15 bases in between. The CDR3 DNA sequence: TGTGCCAGCAGCCGGACGGGACTTGGGAACTATGGCTACACCTTC. It is translated as CASSRTGLGNYGYTF.

The chain combines TRBV6-4 with TRBJ2-3; D is unclear. Trimming shortened V by 5 bases and J by 1 base, and 10 bases separated the two germline ends. CDR3 length: 14 residues. CDR1 and CDR2 from the germline V gene are MRHNA and SNTAGT. The CDR3 sequence is CASSPRLGTDTQYF. The DNA for the CDR3 is TGTGCCAGCAGTCCTCGACTGGGCACAGATACGCAGTATTTT.

The chain joins TRBV11-1 to TRBJ2-7, with 7 bases lining up with TRBD1. Trimming removed 1 base from V and 4 bases from J; junction bases left unmatched: 7. CDR3 length equals 15 residues. The V gene's germline CDR1 is SGHAT and CDR2 FQDESV (reference sequence). This CDR3 is CASSLGTGHVYEQYF. The CDR3, as DNA: TGTGCCAGCAGCTTAGGGACAGGACATGTTTACGAGCAGTACTTC.

The DNA of the CDR3 is TGTGCCAGCAGCTGGGAGGACAGGTCCTACGAGCAGTACTTC. It translates to CASSWEDRSYEQYF. The chain joins TRBV7-8 to TRBJ2-7; tentatively, D is TRBD1 (7 bases). This CDR3 spans 14 amino acids. Germline V gives CDR1 SGHVS, CDR2 FQNEAQ. V was cut by 4 bases and J by 1 base, with 11 bases left in between.

This chain joins TRBV19 and TRBJ2-5; 10 bases line up with TRBD2. V shed 6 bases and J 4 bases; nucleotides not matched to a gene: 8. The CDR3 consists of 15 residues. Germline lookup yields CDR1 LNHDA and CDR2 SQIVND (reference sequence). The CDR3 reads CASSTVAGGPETQYF. The CDR3 DNA reads as TGTGCCAGTAGCACAGTAGCGGGAGGCCCAGAGACCCAGTACTTC.

The gene calls are TRBV7-2 and TRBJ1-4; D may be TRBD1 (5 bases). Germline V CDR1 and CDR2: SGHTA, FQGNSA. Trimming shortened V by 3 bases and J by 8 bases, and 13 bases separated the two germline ends. The CDR3 contains 14 residues. CDR3 coding DNA: TGTGCCAGCAGCTTGGACGGACAACGAGAAAAACTGTTTTTT. This sequence encodes CASSLDGQREKLFF.

CDR3 DNA: TGTGCCAGCAGCCCAAACCAGCCCCAGCATTTT. This translates into CASSPNQPQHF. The J gene is TRBJ1-5, the V gene TRBV6-1; no clear D gene. CDR3 length: 11 amino acids. CDR1 is MNHNS and CDR2 is SASEGT in the germline V gene. Trimming took 6 bases from V and 7 from J, leaving 7 bases between them.

V and J are TRBV6-1 and TRBJ2-2, with D perhaps assigned TRBD1 or TRBD2 (5 bases each). Trimming took off 3 bases at V and 1 base at J, with 15 bases between the two ends. From germline, CDR1 is MNHNS and CDR2 SASEGT. The CDR3 covers 17 residues. The CDR3 region is CASSEVPGTGNTGELFF. In DNA, the CDR3 is TGTGCCAGCAGTGAGGTCCCGGGGACGGGGAACACCGGGGAGCTGTTTTTT.

This chain uses TRBV29-1 with TRBJ2-7, with D possibly being TRBD2 (5 bases). This CDR3 comprises 12 residues. V was pared by 5 bases and J by 0 bases, with 8 bases between. CDR1 is SQVTM and CDR2 is ANQGSEA in the germline V gene. In nucleotides, the CDR3 is TGCAGCGTTATCGGGGTCTCCTACGAGCAGTACTTC. Amino acids: CSVIGVSYEQYF.

This clone was picked up one time. The chain uses TRBV7-9 and TRBJ2-7; 9 bases fit TRBD2. The V segment lost 1 base and the J segment 7 bases; nucleotides outside the gene matches: 2. The germline V gene has CDR1 SEHNR and CDR2 FQNEAQ (reference sequence). This CDR3 spans 13 amino acids. CDR3 sequence reads: CASSLDLAGEQYF. CDR3 coding DNA: TGTGCCAGCAGCTTAGACCTAGCGGGAGAGCAGTACTTC.

J is TRBJ1-2 and V is TRBV28, with TRBD1 identical over 7 bases. The J segment lost 8 bases and the V segment lost 10 bases, leaving 7 bases of the junction unmatched. Per the germline V gene, CDR1 is MDHEN and CDR2 is SYDVKM. The CDR3 has 11 residues. The CDR3 sequence is CAITGVEGYTF. Written as DNA, the CDR3 is TGTGCCATAACAGGGGTGGAGGGCTACACCTTC.

The chain uses TRBV25-1 and TRBJ2-7; TRBD2 matches at 7 bases. Per the germline V gene, CDR1 is MGHDK and CDR2 is SYGVNS. The CDR3 runs to 16 residues. The trim removed 3 bases at V and 1 base at J, leaving 9 bases unmatched. The CDR3 spells CASSDRAGTLSYEQYF. The CDR3, as DNA: TGTGCCAGCAGTGATAGAGCGGGAACCCTGTCCTACGAGCAGTACTTC.

About this clone itself: The junction differs from germline at one of its ends, possibly a read error. The chain joins TRBV7-7 to TRBJ2-2, with 8 bases fitting TRBD2. This CDR3 spans 16 amino acids. Germline CDR1 SSHAT, CDR2 FNYEAQ (reference sequence). CDR3 residues: CASSLGGLGSPGELFF. CDR3 DNA: TGTGCTAGCAGCTTAGGGGGACTAGGCTCGCCCGGGGAGCTGTTTTTT.

V gene TRBV5-1 combines with J gene TRBJ2-1; no clear D. There are 14 residues in the CDR3. V shed 0 bases and J shed 7 bases, with 11 bases lying between them. Germline V gene sequence: CDR1 SGHRS, CDR2 YFSETQ. The CDR3 spells CASSLAVNQNEQFF. CDR3 nucleotides: TGCGCCAGCAGCTTGGCCGTGAATCAAAATGAGCAGTTCTTC.

The gene calls are TRBV15 and TRBJ2-1; D call uncertain. The V and J ends lost 5 bases and 7 bases respectively, with 12 bases between them. The CDR3 is 13 amino acids. Germline CDR1 is LNHNV and CDR2 is YYDKDF (reference sequence). Here the CDR3 reads CATSARAFNEQFF. The CDR3 DNA is TGTGCCACCAGCGCCCGGGCCTTTAATGAGCAGTTCTTC.

The chain carries TRBV7-3 and TRBJ2-5, with D unclear. The CDR3 consists of 14 residues. Deletions cut 3 bases from V and 5 bases from J, with 13 bases between. The germline CDR1 and CDR2 sequences are SGHTA and FQGTGA. The CDR3 DNA reads TGTGCCAGCAGCTTTTTCGCGAGTTCGGAGACCCAGTACTTC. Amino acid sequence: CASSFFASSETQYF.

The genes are TRBV19 and TRBJ2-7, with D tentatively TRBD1 (5 bases). With 8 bases removed from V and 2 bases from J, the gap between germline ends came to 13 bases. Germline V gene data show CDR1 as LNHDA and CDR2 as SQIVND (reference sequence). The CDR3 has 13 residues. The CDR3, as DNA: TGTGCCAGTCAGGGTGAGGTGACCTACGAGCAGTACTTC. Its protein is CASQGEVTYEQYF.

The CDR3 DNA follows: TGCGCCAGCTCCCCGGGACACGAAGGCCCCGGGGAGCTGTTTTTT. This encodes CASSPGHEGPGELFF. The V call is TRBV5-1, the J call TRBJ2-2, with D perhaps matching TRBD1 (6 bases). Per germline, CDR1 SGHRS and CDR2 YFSETQ. The CDR3 totals 15 residues. V shed 7 bases and J shed 6 bases, with 19 bases lying between them.

J is TRBJ1-2 and V is TRBV4-2; possible D gene TRBD1, 6 bases. The V gene's germline CDR1 is LGHNA and CDR2 YNFKEQ. The germline V and J ends were trimmed by 3 bases and 4 bases, with 18 bases remaining between them. The CDR3 runs to 16 residues. Here the CDR3 reads CASSHPRAGDSYGYTF. The CDR3 DNA sequence: TGTGCCAGCAGCCACCCGAGAGCAGGGGATAGCTATGGCTACACCTTC.

The CDR3 DNA is TGTGCCAGCAGCTTCGAGCCGAGGGTATTCAATGAGCAGTTCTTC. This encodes CASSFEPRVFNEQFF. V gene TRBV7-9 combines with J gene TRBJ2-1; tentatively, D is TRBD2 (5 bases). The V gene's germline CDR1 is SEHNR and CDR2 FQNEAQ (reference sequence). This CDR3 contains 15 residues. Trimming left V 3 bases short and J 6 bases short, with 15 bases between.

The chain has TRBV5-1 and TRBJ2-5; D perhaps matches TRBD2 (5 bases). This CDR3 has 15 residues. The V end was cut by 0 bases, the J end by 1 base, with 10 bases between. Germline V gene sequence: CDR1 SGHRS, CDR2 YFSETQ. The CDR3 coding sequence is TGCGCCAGCAGCTTGGTCAGAGGGAGCCAAGAGACCCAGTACTTC. This encodes CASSLVRGSQETQYF.

A word on this clone: A read error may produce the germline difference seen at one junction end. J is TRBJ1-3 and V is TRBV7-2; 7 nucleotides align to TRBD1. This CDR3 is 15 amino acids long. Looked up from germline, CDR1 is SGHTA and CDR2 is FQGNSA. DNA for the CDR3: TGTGCCAGCAGCGTAGCGACAGGGTTCGGAAACACCATATATTTT. Translation gives CASSVATGFGNTIYF.

This clone is classed as medium-sized (0.01 to 0.1%). The chain joins TRBV2 to TRBJ2-7; unclear D gene. CDR3 length: 11 residues. Trimming shortened V by 7 bases and J by 3 bases, and 7 bases separated the two germline ends. CDR1 and CDR2 from the germline V gene are SNHLY and FYNNEI. The CDR3 DNA is TGTGCCAGCAATTACAGCTACGAGCAGTACTTC. This codes for CASNYSYEQYF.

The chain employs TRBV11-2 and TRBJ2-7; tentatively, D is TRBD1 (5 bases). The CDR3 spans 16 residues. V was pared by 0 bases and J by 0 bases, with 12 bases between. CDR1 and CDR2 (germline): SGHAT, FQNNGV. CDR3 amino acids: CASSLDPAGFSYEQYF. DNA for the CDR3: TGTGCCAGCAGCTTAGATCCAGCAGGGTTCTCCTACGAGCAGTACTTC.